The subject of this entry is one TCR beta chain. Its antigen is as yet unknown. The data were obtained in a study of cytomegalovirus exposure and HLA in healthy donors. Study-wide findings and caveats: Among the CMV-associated chains, three were confirmed in vitro as specific for CMV antigens. Reports showed the classifier diagnosing cytomegalovirus status with high specificity and sensitivity. Generally TCR sequences proved uncommon, though certain public TCRs appeared in numerous donors. Other equally common chains were less clonally expanded than HLA-associated TCR beta chains, a later analysis showed.

PCR amplification relied on 60 Vbeta primers (plus 13 Jbeta primers). TCRdb's table, derived via immunoSEQ multiplex PCR, lists solely in-frame clones and lacks some. Seen here are 140,000 to 150,000 clones, around four fifths observed once, and the top ten hold 2% to 2.5%. Germline V gene sequence: CDR1 MNHNS, CDR2 SASEGT. With V trimmed by 3 bases and J by 9 bases, 8 bases remained unmatched. The CDR3 spans 14 residues. The source material was PBMCs. J is TRBJ1-5 and V is TRBV6-1, with 7 bases fitting TRBD1. The sequence came from a boy aged 2-9 years in good health and CMV-seronegative. The CDR3 sequence: CASSDDRALGPQHF. In nucleotides, the CDR3 is TGTGCCAGCAGTGATGACAGGGCCTTGGGGCCCCAGCATTTT.